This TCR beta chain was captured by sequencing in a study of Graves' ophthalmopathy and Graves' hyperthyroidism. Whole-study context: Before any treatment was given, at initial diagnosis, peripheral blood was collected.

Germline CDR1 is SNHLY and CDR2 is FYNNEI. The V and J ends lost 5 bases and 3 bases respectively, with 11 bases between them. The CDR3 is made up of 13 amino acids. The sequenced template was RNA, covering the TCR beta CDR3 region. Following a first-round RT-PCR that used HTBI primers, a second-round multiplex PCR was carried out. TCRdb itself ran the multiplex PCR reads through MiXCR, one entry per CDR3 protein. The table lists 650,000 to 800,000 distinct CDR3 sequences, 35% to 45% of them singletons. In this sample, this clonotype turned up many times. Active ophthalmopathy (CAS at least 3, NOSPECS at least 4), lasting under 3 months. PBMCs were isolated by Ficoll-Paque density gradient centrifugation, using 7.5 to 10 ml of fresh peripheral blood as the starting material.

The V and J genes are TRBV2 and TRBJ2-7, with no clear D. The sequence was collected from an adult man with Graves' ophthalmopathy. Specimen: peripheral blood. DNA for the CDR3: TGTGCCAGCAGTAGGGCTACCAGCTACGAGCAGTACTTC. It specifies CASSRATSYEQYF.